Listed below are T cell receptor beta chains from one sample, sequenced in a study of CD8 T cells in Susac syndrome. Via MiXCR, TCRdb re-called the immunoSEQ multiplex PCR reads, giving one row per CDR3 protein. The profile shows 120,000 or so distinct CDR3 sequences, just under 95% of them singletons. The sample taken for sequencing was CD8+ T cells from PBMCs. All receptors derive from a human donor with Susac syndrome. CDR3s include the opening cysteine and the closing phenylalanine or tryptophan. D genes are given only for firm matches. The size field is filled for only some rows; it gives once, few, many or a size class.

J	size	V	D	CDR3	DNA
TRBJ2-1	.	TRBV30	TRBD1	CAWTKSDRDYNEQFF	TGTGCCTGGACCAAATCGGACAGGGATTACAATGAGCAGTTCTTC
TRBJ2-2	.	TRBV3-1	TRBD2	CASSRGSENTGELFF	TGTGCCAGCAGCCGCGGGAGCGAGAACACCGGGGAGCTGTTTTTT
TRBJ1-1	.	TRBV29-1	.	CSVEEGFGNTEAFF	TGCAGCGTTGAAGAAGGATTTGGGAACACTGAAGCTTTCTTT
TRBJ1-1	.	TRBV19	.	CASSIVTPSGEAFF	TGTGCCAGTAGTATAGTGACCCCCTCGGGTGAAGCTTTCTTT
TRBJ1-2	.	TRBV5-4	.	CASSWGGRGYGYTF	TGTGCCAGCAGCTGGGGGGGCCGGGGCTATGGCTACACCTTC
TRBJ1-1	.	TRBV4-3	.	CASSQESAGRMNTEAFF	TGCGCCAGCAGCCAAGAATCCGCGGGGCGCATGAACACTGAAGCTTTCTTT
TRBJ1-1	once	TRBV30	.	CAWCWVGTEAFF	TGTGCCTGGTGCTGGGTAGGGACTGAAGCTTTCTTT
TRBJ2-7	.	TRBV6-5	TRBD2	CASSLGLAGTSYEQYF	TGTGCCAGCAGCTTAGGACTAGCGGGAACCTCCTACGAGCAGTACTTC
TRBJ1-6	.	TRBV5-1	.	CASSLGGPSSSYNSPLHF	TGCGCCAGCAGCTTGGGGGGGCCGTCGAGCTCCTATAATTCACCCCTCCACTTT
TRBJ1-1	.	TRBV5-1	TRBD1	CASSFRPGQGTTTNTEAFF	TGCGCCAGCAGTTTCAGACCGGGACAGGGGACAACGACGAACACTGAAGCTTTCTTT
TRBJ1-2	.	TRBV12-3/TRBV12-4	.	CASRPKWRYGYTF	TGTGCCAGCAGGCCAAAGTGGCGGTATGGCTACACCTTC
TRBJ2-2	.	TRBV9	TRBD1	CASSGRGQSSNTGELFF	TGTGCCAGCAGCGGCCGGGGACAGTCATCGAACACCGGGGAGCTGTTTTTT
TRBJ1-2	once	TRBV19	.	CASSIVSVNYGYTF	TGTGCCAGTAGTATAGTCTCCGTTAACTATGGCTACACCTTC
TRBJ2-1	.	TRBV4-2	.	CASSQGTNNEQFF	TGTGCCAGCAGCCAAGGGACCAACAATGAGCAGTTCTTC
TRBJ2-3	.	TRBV12-3/TRBV12-4	.	CASSLIDTQYF	TGTGCCAGCAGTTTGATTGATACGCAGTATTTT
TRBJ2-7	.	TRBV15	.	CATSRAPDSSYEQYF	TGTGCCACCAGCAGAGCCCCAGACAGCTCCTACGAGCAGTACTTC
TRBJ2-1	once	TRBV4-1	TRBD2	CASSQLLAGTGHNEQFF	TGCGCCAGCAGCCAACTCCTAGCGGGGACGGGACACAATGAGCAGTTCTTC
TRBJ2-2	once	TRBV11-3	.	CASSSLVHGELFF	TGTGCCAGCAGCTCCCTAGTGCACGGGGAGCTGTTTTTT
TRBJ1-5	.	TRBV4-2	TRBD1	CASSQEGDRVVWNQPQHF	TGTGCCAGCAGCCAAGAGGGTGACAGGGTTGTTTGGAATCAGCCCCAGCATTTT
TRBJ2-1	.	TRBV7-3	TRBD2	CASSSTSGGYNEQFF	TGTGCCAGCAGCTCAACTAGCGGGGGTTACAATGAGCAGTTCTTC
TRBJ1-4	.	TRBV9	.	CASSEEGATNEKLFF	TGTGCCAGCAGTGAGGAGGGTGCAACTAATGAAAAACTGTTTTTT
TRBJ2-7	.	TRBV18	TRBD2	CASSPSAQGTSGTSGSYEQYF	TGTGCCAGCTCACCATCGGCTCAAGGAACGTCCGGGACTAGCGGCTCCTACGAGCAGTACTTC
TRBJ2-1	.	TRBV12-3/TRBV12-4	TRBD2	CASKPGLADNEQFF	TGTGCCAGCAAGCCGGGACTAGCGGACAATGAGCAGTTCTTC
TRBJ2-5	.	TRBV20-1	TRBD2	CSARGGREQETQYF	TGCAGTGCTAGAGGCGGGAGGGAACAAGAGACCCAGTACTTC
TRBJ2-1	.	TRBV6-1	TRBD2	CASSVGLADYSYNEQFF	TGTGCCAGCAGTGTAGGACTAGCTGACTACTCCTACAATGAGCAGTTCTTC
TRBJ2-4	.	TRBV20-1	TRBD2	CSARDLAEAGGYIQYF	TGCAGTGCTAGAGATCTTGCGGAGGCCGGGGGGTACATTCAGTACTTC
TRBJ2-7	.	TRBV4-1	.	CASSQDLTAVQSSYEQYF	TGCGCCAGCAGCCAAGATCTCACAGCAGTTCAGAGCTCCTACGAGCAGTACTTC
TRBJ1-1	.	TRBV12-3/TRBV12-4	TRBD1	CASSAMTGGNTEAFF	TGTGCCAGCAGTGCCATGACAGGGGGGAACACTGAAGCTTTCTTT
TRBJ2-1	.	TRBV5-6	TRBD1	CASRTGYNEQFF	TGTGCCAGCAGGACAGGGTACAATGAGCAGTTCTTC
TRBJ2-7	once	TRBV4-1	.	CASSQDVHSAYEQYF	TGCGCCAGCAGCCAAGATGTGCACTCTGCCTACGAGCAGTACTTC
TRBJ2-7	.	TRBV6-1	.	CASHGSSYSRENSYEQYF	TGTGCCAGTCACGGTAGCAGTTACTCCCGGGAAAACTCCTACGAGCAGTACTTC
TRBJ2-1	.	TRBV4-1	.	CASSQVYKSYNEQFF	TGCGCCAGCAGCCAAGTATACAAGTCCTACAATGAGCAGTTCTTC
TRBJ2-7	once	TRBV7-9	.	CASSLITIDEQYF	TGTGCCAGCAGCCTGATTACAATAGACGAGCAGTACTTC
TRBJ2-5	.	TRBV19	TRBD2	CASSRGLAGEETQYF	TGTGCCAGTAGTAGGGGACTAGCGGGAGAGGAGACCCAGTACTTC
TRBJ2-7	few	TRBV5-4	.	CASSGGTYEQYF	TGTGCCAGCAGCGGCGGTACCTACGAGCAGTACTTC
TRBJ2-3	once	TRBV20-1	TRBD1	CSAPARGQGIPDTQYF	TGCAGTGCCCCAGCCCGTGGACAGGGGATACCAGATACGCAGTATTTT
TRBJ1-1	.	TRBV5-6	.	CASSLAEVSRAPEAFF	TGTGCCAGCAGCTTGGCCGAGGTCTCCCGGGCACCTGAAGCTTTCTTT
TRBJ2-4	.	TRBV20-1	TRBD1	CSADEWGQGIDKNIQYF	TGCAGTGCCGATGAGTGGGGACAGGGGATCGACAAAAACATTCAGTACTTC
TRBJ1-2	.	TRBV13	TRBD1	CASSWNRGEEGYTF	TGTGCCAGCAGCTGGAACAGGGGAGAAGAAGGCTACACCTTC
TRBJ2-3	.	TRBV12-3/TRBV12-4	TRBD1	CASSRTGRTDTQYF	TGTGCCAGCAGTCGGACAGGGCGGACAGATACGCAGTATTTT
TRBJ1-5	.	TRBV19	.	CASSIGSPGPQHF	TGTGCCAGTAGTATAGGGTCACCAGGGCCCCAGCATTTT
TRBJ2-7	.	TRBV12-3/TRBV12-4	.	CASSLEAEQYF	TGTGCCAGCAGTTTAGAAGCCGAGCAGTACTTC
TRBJ2-7	few	TRBV27	.	CASSLGDGSYEQYF	TGTGCCAGCAGTTTGGGGGACGGGTCCTACGAGCAGTACTTC
TRBJ1-6	.	TRBV27	.	CASSLPGENSPLHF	TGTGCCAGCAGTTTGCCAGGGGAAAATTCACCCCTCCACTTT
TRBJ2-2	.	TRBV19	.	CASPSGTGELFF	TGTGCCAGTCCCTCAGGCACCGGGGAGCTGTTTTTT
TRBJ2-1	once	TRBV2	.	CASYTGPSYNEQFF	TGTGCCAGTTATACAGGGCCTTCCTACAATGAGCAGTTCTTC
TRBJ2-5	once	TRBV7-8	TRBD2	CASSPGGLAGGPETQYF	TGTGCCAGCAGCCCCGGGGGACTAGCGGGGGGGCCGGAGACCCAGTACTTC
TRBJ2-6	.	TRBV2	.	CASSGPSGANVLTF	TGTGCCAGCAGTGGCCCCTCTGGGGCCAACGTCCTGACTTTC
TRBJ1-1	.	TRBV12-3/TRBV12-4	TRBD1	CASSPDRVGEAFF	TGTGCCAGCAGCCCCGACAGGGTGGGTGAAGCTTTCTTT
TRBJ1-1	.	TRBV20-1	.	CSAPKGSGVTEAFF	TGCAGTGCCCCCAAAGGGTCGGGGGTCACTGAAGCTTTCTTT
TRBJ2-7	.	TRBV9	.	CASSPGTDSYEQYF	TGTGCCAGCAGCCCAGGGACTGATTCCTACGAGCAGTACTTC
TRBJ2-5	few	TRBV4-1	.	CASSQVGGQETQYF	TGCGCCAGCAGCCAAGTCGGGGGCCAAGAGACCCAGTACTTC
TRBJ2-7	.	TRBV19	TRBD1	CASRQTGTGGPYEQYF	TGTGCCAGTCGACAAACCGGGACAGGGGGCCCCTACGAGCAGTACTTC
TRBJ2-2	.	TRBV30	.	CAWSVQVGGTGELFF	TGTGCCTGGAGTGTACAAGTCGGCGGCACCGGGGAGCTGTTTTTT
TRBJ2-1	.	TRBV27	TRBD2	CASSPRTSGGFYNEQFF	TGTGCCAGCAGTCCCCGGACTAGCGGGGGGTTCTACAATGAGCAGTTCTTC
TRBJ2-1	once	TRBV3-1	.	CASRTEDEQFF	TGTGCCAGCCGGACGGAGGATGAGCAGTTCTTC
TRBJ2-5	.	TRBV20-1	TRBD2	CSARLAGFQETQYF	TGCAGTGCTAGACTAGCGGGGTTTCAAGAGACCCAGTACTTC